The 23 T cell receptor beta chains listed next were all sequenced from one sample in a study of blood T cell repertoires in COVID-19. Here immunoSEQ multiplex PCR was the method, and the copy in TCRdb shows in-frame clones only, minus some. The sample lists about 230,000 clones, 86% seen once, with 11% in the top ten. Sequenced sample: peripheral blood. The receptors were gathered from a man between 50 and 59 years old with COVID-19, enrolled during active disease.

This sequence joins TRBV4-1 and TRBJ1-4, with a tentative D call TRBD1 (5 bases). V gave up 4 bases and J gave up 7 bases, with 13 bases separating them. Germline V gives CDR1 MGHRA, CDR2 YSYEKL. The CDR3 runs to 14 residues. The CDR3 nucleotides read TGCGCCAGCAGCCGCTCAGGGTTGACTGAAAAACTGTTTTTT. This translates into CASSRSGLTEKLFF.

The V and J genes are TRBV4-1 and TRBJ2-7; 8 nucleotides agree with TRBD1. This CDR3 is built from 12 residues. The germline CDR1 and CDR2 sequences are MGHRA and YSYEKL. J gave up 13 bases and V 1 base, and 6 bases lay outside the gene matches. CDR3 sequence reads: CASSQAGGKLYF. In DNA form, the CDR3 reads TGCGCCAGCAGCCAAGCAGGGGGCAAACTCTACTTC.

This clone was seen only a few times. The V call is TRBV11-2, the J call TRBJ1-5, with 8 nucleotides matching TRBD1. V lost 1 base and J lost 5; bases outside the gene matches: 10. The CDR3 consists of 17 residues. CDR1 SGHAT and CDR2 FQNNGV come from the germline V gene. In DNA form, the CDR3 reads TGTGCCAGCAGCTTAGGGAGGGGACAGGCCGTCTATCAGCCCCAGCATTTT. Its protein is CASSLGRGQAVYQPQHF.

Only a few counts were recorded for this clone. J is TRBJ2-5 and V is TRBV14; D is uncertain. The V gene's germline CDR1 is SGHDN and CDR2 FVKESK. This CDR3 region has 12 residues. The ends were cut back, 5 bases at V and 0 bases at J, with 4 bases in the middle. CDR3 sequence reads: CASSSYQETQYF. CDR3 nucleotides: TGTGCCAGCAGCTCGTACCAAGAGACCCAGTACTTC.

The J gene is TRBJ2-7, the V gene TRBV10-3; 8 nucleotides agree with TRBD1. With V trimmed by 10 bases and J by 6 bases, 14 bases remained unmatched. CDR1 is ENHRY, CDR2 SYGVKD, per germline. This CDR3 is 14 amino acids long. The CDR3 spells CASGPGGYEGEQYF. The CDR3, as DNA: TGTGCCAGTGGGCCAGGGGGCTATGAGGGCGAGCAGTACTTC.

As concerns this clone: This same CDR3 is encoded by further DNA sequences in the sample. This chain connects TRBV18 to TRBJ1-2; 7 nucleotides align to TRBD1. Per germline, CDR1 KGHSH and CDR2 LQKENI. The CDR3 length is 13 residues. Trimming took 2 bases from V and 3 from J; bases not matched to a gene: 0. CDR3 protein: CASSPTGDYGYTF. The CDR3, as DNA: TGTGCCAGCTCACCAACAGGGGACTATGGCTACACCTTC.

This clone was observed a single time. The chain carries TRBV7-3 and TRBJ2-3, with D perhaps TRBD1 (5 bases). This CDR3 has 15 amino acids. The germline V gene encodes CDR1 SGHTA and CDR2 FQGTGA. V was shortened by 1 base and J by 1 base, with 9 bases between the two germline ends. CDR3 in amino acids: CASSLNRGRTDTQYF. CDR3 DNA sequence: TGTGCCAGCAGCTTAAATAGGGGCCGCACAGATACGCAGTATTTT.

This clone was picked up one time. The chain is built from TRBV3-1 (or the pseudogene TRBV3-2) and TRBJ2-4; D may be TRBD2 (5 bases). Trimming took 0 bases from V and 6 from J, leaving 12 bases between them. This CDR3 has 15 residues. CDR1 is LGHDT and CDR2 is YNNKEL in the germline V gene (reference sequence). The DNA of the CDR3 is TGTGCCAGCAGCCAAGATACCACGGCGGGAAACATTCAGTACTTC. Translating gives CASSQDTTAGNIQYF.

The chain uses TRBV27 and TRBJ2-3, with TRBD2 as a possible D gene (7 bases). V lost 3 bases to trimming and J lost 4 bases, with 17 bases between them. The germline V gene encodes CDR1 MNHEY and CDR2 SMNVEV (reference sequence). The CDR3 length is 16 residues. The CDR3 protein is CASSFGSGGASDTQYF. The CDR3 DNA follows: TGTGCCAGCAGTTTCGGGTCGGGGGGCGCGTCAGATACGCAGTATTTT.

V is TRBV29-1 and J is TRBJ1-2; tentatively, D is TRBD1 (5 bases). The length of the CDR3 is 12 residues. Trimming pared 4 bases from V and 7 bases from J, leaving 13 bases between. CDR1 is SQVTM, CDR2 ANQGSEA, per germline. The CDR3 loop is CSVADSSLGYTF. As DNA, the CDR3 is TGCAGCGTTGCCGACAGCTCCCTTGGCTACACCTTC.

The table lists this clone with a few counts. J is TRBJ2-3 and V is TRBV7-9; D is unclear. Per the germline V gene, CDR1 is SEHNR and CDR2 is FQNEAQ (reference sequence). Trimming pared 1 base from V and 8 bases from J, leaving 10 bases between. This CDR3 has 13 residues. CDR3 nucleotides: TGTGCCAGCAGCTTAGAACCCTCCGGTACGCAGTATTTT. Translated, it gives CASSLEPSGTQYF.

This sequence joins TRBV10-3 and TRBJ1-2; 11 nucleotides match TRBD1. After removal of 10 bases from V and 3 bases from J, the junction contained 10 bases not matched to a gene. Per germline, CDR1 ENHRY and CDR2 SYGVKD. The CDR3 is 15 residues long. Written as DNA, the CDR3 is TGTGCCACCCAACCGTCGGGACAGGGGGACTATGGCTACACCTTC. Its protein is CATQPSGQGDYGYTF.

This CDR3 is CASSYSINRGYTF. DNA for the CDR3: TGTGCCAGCAGTTACTCGATTAACCGCGGTTACACCTTC. The chain employs TRBV6-5 and TRBJ1-2; D unclear. Germline loops: CDR1 MNHEY, CDR2 SVGAGI. Trimming pared 0 bases from V and 11 bases from J, leaving 13 bases between. CDR3 length: 13 amino acids.

Here the CDR3 DNA reads TGTGCCAGTAGTATTTCGGGACTCACGTACCAAGAGACCCAGTACTTC. It codes for CASSISGLTYQETQYF. This chain joins TRBV19 and TRBJ2-5; tentatively, D is TRBD2 (6 bases). Trimming removed 3 bases from V and 0 bases from J, with 14 bases in between. The CDR3 spans 16 residues. The germline gives CDR1 LNHDA, CDR2 SQIVND (reference sequence).

This clone occurred once. V is TRBV5-1 and J is TRBJ2-6, with D unclear. Germline V CDR1 and CDR2: SGHRS, YFSETQ. This CDR3 region has 14 residues. V lost 4 bases and J lost 0, with 5 bases in between. The CDR3 protein is CASSPLSGANVLTF. CDR3 nucleotides: TGCGCCAGCAGCCCCCTCTCTGGGGCCAACGTCCTGACTTTC.

The chain has TRBV5-4 and TRBJ2-7; 7 bases are a match to TRBD1. V trimming: 0 bases; J trimming: 4 bases; junction bases outside the gene matches: 4. The germline CDR1 and CDR2 sequences are SGHNT and YYREEE (reference sequence). This CDR3 is built from 14 residues. CDR3: CASSLVRDSYEQYF. The DNA of the CDR3 is TGTGCCAGCAGCTTGGTACGGGACAGTTACGAGCAGTACTTC.

The V gene is TRBV27, the J gene TRBJ2-2, with 8 bases identical to TRBD1. J lost 6 bases, V lost 2 bases, and 8 bases had no gene match. The length of the CDR3 is 16 residues. The germline V gene has CDR1 MNHEY and CDR2 SMNVEV (reference sequence). This chain's CDR3 is CASSLNTGQGPGELFF. CDR3 nucleotides: TGTGCCAGCAGTTTAAACACCGGACAGGGCCCCGGGGAGCTGTTTTTT.

V gene TRBV4-2 combines with J gene TRBJ2-7; TRBD2 agrees at 11 bases. Germline-derived CDR1 and CDR2 are LGHNA and YNFKEQ. The CDR3 has 15 residues. V trimming: 0 bases; J trimming: 6 bases; junction bases outside the gene matches: 4. CDR3 sequence reads: CASSQEVAGGGEQYF. CDR3 DNA: TGTGCCAGCAGCCAAGAGGTAGCGGGAGGGGGCGAGCAGTACTTC.

The chain employs TRBV2 and TRBJ2-2; TRBD2 aligns across 11 bases. Trimming took 2 bases from V and 7 from J; bases not matched to a gene: 9. Germline assignment: CDR1 SNHLY and CDR2 FYNNEI. The CDR3 covers 17 residues. CDR3: CASSEFPGTSGIGELFF. The CDR3 DNA is TGTGCCAGCAGTGAATTCCCCGGGACTAGCGGTATCGGGGAGCTGTTTTTT.

The chain uses TRBV20-1 and TRBJ1-1; TRBD1 agrees at 12 bases. Germline values: CDR1 DFQATT, CDR2 SNEGSKA (reference sequence). V dropped 3 bases and J dropped 5; count of bases not matched to a gene: 10. The CDR3 length is 16 residues. CDR3 amino acids: CSASGGTGGRGTEAFF. The CDR3 DNA follows: TGCAGTGCTAGTGGTGGGACAGGGGGCAGAGGAACTGAAGCTTTCTTT.

The genes are TRBV5-1 and TRBJ1-4; weak D call: TRBD1 (5 bases). This CDR3 comprises 16 residues. Deletions cut 1 base from V and 2 bases from J, with 12 bases between. The germline V gene encodes CDR1 SGHRS and CDR2 YFSETQ. The CDR3 spells CASSLQGGGTNEKLFF. The CDR3 DNA reads as TGCGCCAGCAGCTTGCAGGGAGGCGGTACTAATGAAAAACTGTTTTTT. The full variable domain, rest sourced from reference TRBV5-1 and TRBJ1-4, is KAGVTQTPRYLIKTRGQQVTLSCSPISGHRSVSWYQQTPGQGLQFLFEYFSETQRNKGNFPGRFSGRQFSNSRSEMNVSTLELGDSALYLCASSLQGGGTNEKLFFGSGTQLSVL.

This clone was detected only a few times. This chain connects TRBV12-3 or TRBV12-4 to TRBJ1-5; unclear D gene. This CDR3 is 13 amino acids long. The V end lost 5 bases, the J end lost 2 bases, and 7 bases lay between the germline ends. The CDR3 DNA follows: TGTGCCAGCAGTCCTGGAGGCAATCAGCCCCAGCATTTT. Its translation: CASSPGGNQPQHF.

V usage is TRBV11-3 and J usage is TRBJ2-2, with TRBD2 matching over 9 bases. The junction had 5 bases not matched to a gene; V was cut back by 5 bases and J by 1 base. CDR1 is SGHNT, CDR2 YENEEA, per germline. This CDR3 is 16 amino acids long. The DNA for the CDR3 is TGTGCCAGCAGCGAAACAGCGGGGGGGAACACCGGGGAGCTGTTTTTT. It specifies CASSETAGGNTGELFF.